This T cell receptor (beta chain) was profiled in a study of CD8 T cells in ankylosing spondylitis. TCRdb called the 5' RACE reads again in MiXCR, with one record for every CDR3 protein. The sample has 150,000 to 200,000 distinct CDR3 sequences, roughly 18% seen once; the top ten hold approximately 4%. This clonotype was counted at least ten times. V was shortened by 1 base and J by 7 bases, with 11 bases between the two germline ends. This CDR3 has 14 amino acids. Germline CDR1 and CDR2: SGHTA and FQGNSA. The source material was blood, either unsorted or a sorted T cell fraction (not recorded which). This receptor was identified in a male donor under 30 with ankylosing spondylitis or in good health (not recorded which). The J gene is TRBJ1-5, the V gene TRBV7-2; TRBD1 might be the D (5 bases). In nucleotides, the CDR3 is TGTGCCAGCAGCTTAGAGCAGGGTCGGCAGCCCCAGCATTTT. Amino acid sequence: CASSLEQGRQPQHF. Full variable domain (outside the CDR3, taken from reference TRBV7-2 and TRBJ1-5): GAGVSQSPSNKVTEKGKDVELRCDPISGHTALYWYRQSLGQGLEFLIYFQGNSAPDKSGLPSDRFSAERTGGSVSTLTIQRTQQEDSAVYLCASSLEQGRQPQHFGDGTRLSIL.